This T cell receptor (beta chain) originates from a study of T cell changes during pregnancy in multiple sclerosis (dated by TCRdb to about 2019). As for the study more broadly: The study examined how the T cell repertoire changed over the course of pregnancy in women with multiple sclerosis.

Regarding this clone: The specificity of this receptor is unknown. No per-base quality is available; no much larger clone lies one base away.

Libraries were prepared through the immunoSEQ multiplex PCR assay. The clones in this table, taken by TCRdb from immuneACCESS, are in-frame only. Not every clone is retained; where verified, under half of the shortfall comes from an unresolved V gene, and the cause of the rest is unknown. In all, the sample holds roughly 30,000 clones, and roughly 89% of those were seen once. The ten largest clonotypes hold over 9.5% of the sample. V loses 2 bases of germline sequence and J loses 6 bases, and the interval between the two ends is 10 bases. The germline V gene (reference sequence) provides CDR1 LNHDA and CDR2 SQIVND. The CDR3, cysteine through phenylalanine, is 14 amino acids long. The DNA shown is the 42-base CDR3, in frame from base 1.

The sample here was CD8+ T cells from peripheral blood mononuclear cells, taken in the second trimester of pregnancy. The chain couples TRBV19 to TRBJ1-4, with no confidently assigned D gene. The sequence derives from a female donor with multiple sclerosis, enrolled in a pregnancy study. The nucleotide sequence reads TGTGCCAGTAGTATAAACCTAGCCGATGAAAAACTGTTTTTT. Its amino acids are CASSINLADEKLFF.